These T cell receptor beta chains were read from a single sample in a study of T cell repertoires in ileal Crohn's disease. Assay used: immunoSEQ multiplex PCR; TCRdb lists only in-frame clones, some missing. The table includes 7,200 or so clones, 72% detected once. What was sequenced was ileal tissue. The receptor source for this set is an adult with Crohn's disease. Each CDR3 is given with its conserved first and last residue. The D gene is left open where the match is weak. Rows give clone size only sometimes, using once, few, many, or a class for an expanded clone.

>TRBV7-9|.|TRBJ2-7|.
TGTGCCAGCAGCTTACAGGGGCGGGCCGAGCAGTACTTC
CASSLQGRAEQYF
>TRBV30|.|TRBJ1-5|.
TGTGCCTGTTCCCGGGACTCCAATCAGCCCCAGCATTTT
CACSRDSNQPQHF
>TRBV7-9|.|TRBJ1-5|.
TGTGCCAGCAGCTCCGACATTAGCAATCAGCCCCAGCATTTT
CASSSDISNQPQHF
>TRBV11-3|.|TRBJ2-4|TRBD2
TGTGCCAGCAGCTTAGTTGGTGGTAGCGGGGGGACCGAAAACATTCAGTACTTC
CASSLVGGSGGTENIQYF
>TRBV7-9|few|TRBJ2-2|.
TGTGCCAGCAGCCCGAGGTGGTCCGGGGAGCTGTTTTTT
CASSPRWSGELFF
>TRBV7-2|.|TRBJ2-3|.
TGTGCCAGCAGCTGGTCTAGTCTGGCTGATACGCAGTATTTT
CASSWSSLADTQYF
>TRBV14|.|TRBJ2-7|.
TGTGCCAGCAGCCGACAGCAGACCTACGAGCAGTACTTC
CASSRQQTYEQYF
>TRBV9|.|TRBJ2-1|.
TGTGCCAGCAGCGATCGAGGGAGGACCAGTGAGCAGTTCTTC
CASSDRGRTSEQFF
>TRBV9|.|TRBJ1-1|.
TGTGCCAGCAGCACTGCGGAAAACACTGAAGCTTTCTTT
CASSTAENTEAFF
>TRBV9|.|TRBJ2-3|.
TGTGCCAGCAGCGCCGGGACTAGCACAGATACGCAGTATTTT
CASSAGTSTDTQYF
>TRBV30|.|TRBJ1-1|.
TGTGCCTGGAGGGGCCAGGTAACTGAAGCTTTCTTT
CAWRGQVTEAFF
>TRBV5-6|.|TRBJ1-2|.
TGTGCCAGCAGCGACGCAGGGTGGGGCTACACCTTC
CASSDAGWGYTF
>TRBV6-5|.|TRBJ2-1|.
TGTGCCAGCAGTTACTCCCCATTAAGGGGTGAGCAGTTCTTC
CASSYSPLRGEQFF
>TRBV29-1|few|TRBJ2-3|.
TGCAGCGTCCCCCGAGCGGGCAGCACAGATACGCAGTATTTT
CSVPRAGSTDTQYF
>TRBV5-1|.|TRBJ2-1|.
TGCGCCAGCAGCTTAGCCGGGACTGTGTACAATGAGCAGTTCTTC
CASSLAGTVYNEQFF
>TRBV14|.|TRBJ2-1|TRBD1
TGTGCCAGCAGCCTCCGGGACAGAGGCTACAATGAGCAGTTCTTC
CASSLRDRGYNEQFF
>TRBV28|.|TRBJ2-4|TRBD2
TGTGCCAGCAGTTCCTCCTCGAAGCGGGAGCGGTACTTC
CASSSSSKRERYF
>TRBV28|.|TRBJ1-5|.
TGTGCCAGCCAATACTCCGGACAAAGGCAGCCCCAGCATTTT
CASQYSGQRQPQHF
>TRBV11-2|.|TRBJ2-2|.
TGTGCCAGCAGCTCCGGGCTTAGGGGCACCGGGGAGCTGTTTTTT
CASSSGLRGTGELFF
>TRBV7-2|.|TRBJ2-2|TRBD2
TGTGCCAGCAGCTTAGCACTAGCGGCGAACACCGGGGAGCTGTTTTTT
CASSLALAANTGELFF
>TRBV5-6|once|TRBJ2-7|TRBD1
TGTGCCAGCAGCTTTCCGGGACAGACCTACGAGCAGTACTTC
CASSFPGQTYEQYF
>TRBV5-1|few|TRBJ2-3|.
TGCGCCAGCAGCTTGGGGGCTAATACAGATACGCAGTATTTT
CASSLGANTDTQYF
>TRBV5-4|.|TRBJ1-2|TRBD1
TGTGCCAGCAGAGCGGGGACAGGGGGCAACTATGGCTACACCTTC
CASRAGTGGNYGYTF
>TRBV19|medium-sized|TRBJ1-2|.
TGTGCCAGTAGTATCGGAGGGGGGGCGGCCTATGGCTACACCTTC
CASSIGGGAAYGYTF
>TRBV15|.|TRBJ1-3|.
TGTGCCACCAGCAGAGTTCTCTCTTCTGGAAACACCATATATTTT
CATSRVLSSGNTIYF
>TRBV15|.|TRBJ1-4|.
TGTGCCACCAGCAGAGGCCAACAGCCTAATGAAAAACTGTTTTTT
CATSRGQQPNEKLFF
>TRBV7-9|.|TRBJ2-3|TRBD2
TGTGCCAGCAGCTCCCTGGGAGGGTCTAGCGGGGGGCACACAGATACGCAGTATTTT
CASSSLGGSSGGHTDTQYF
>TRBV9|.|TRBJ1-3|.
TGTGCCAGCAGCTTCCCAACCGGAGGGCTGGGCTCTGGAAACACCATATATTTT
CASSFPTGGLGSGNTIYF
>TRBV27|few|TRBJ1-6|.
TGTGCCAGCAGACGCTCCCTAACAGGGATGAGTAATTCACCCCTCCACTTT
CASRRSLTGMSNSPLHF
>TRBV29-1|.|TRBJ1-3|.
TGCAGCGTTGAAAAGGGGACAGGAAACACCATATATTTT
CSVEKGTGNTIYF
>TRBV7-6|.|TRBJ2-5|.
TGTGCCAGCAGCTTAGCCCCGAGAACGGAGACCCAGTACTTC
CASSLAPRTETQYF
>TRBV7-6|.|TRBJ1-5|.
TGTGCCAGCAGCTTTGGGCCTGGGCAGCCCCAGCATTTT
CASSFGPGQPQHF
>TRBV5-6|.|TRBJ2-1|TRBD2
TGTGCCAGCAGGGGACTAGCGGGGGGGAGCTCCTACAATGAGCAGTTCTTC
CASRGLAGGSSYNEQFF
>TRBV7-8|once|TRBJ1-3|.
TGTGCCAGCAGCCAAGACAGGATCTCTGGAAACACCATATATTTT
CASSQDRISGNTIYF
>TRBV7-7|.|TRBJ2-7|TRBD1
TGTGCCAGCAGCCCTGACAGGGAGAGCGAGCAGTACTTC
CASSPDRESEQYF
>TRBV29-1|.|TRBJ2-1|TRBD2
TGCAGCGTTTCCACTGGACTAGCGGGAGTGTATGAGCAGTTCTTC
CSVSTGLAGVYEQFF
>TRBV6-4|few|TRBJ2-3|TRBD2
TGTGCCAGCAGTCCCTCCGGGACTACGGGGCAGTATTTT
CASSPSGTTGQYF
>TRBV30|.|TRBJ1-2|.
TGTGCCTGGGCATTCGGGGGGCTAGTCTATGGCTACACCTTC
CAWAFGGLVYGYTF